Below, one T cell receptor (beta chain) is given with its context. The clone's antigen remains unknown. It has no much larger one-base neighbor in the sample; base qualities were not kept. The data stem from a study of blood T cell repertoires in COVID-19 (TCRdb year 2020). Regarding the study in general: The collaborator samples originated in the United States, Italy and Spain and spanned the acute and convalescent phases of COVID-19. The material from the prospective study consisted of cDNA or gDNA derived from T cells, B-cell-depleted T cells, or PBMCs. The dataset comprised deeply sampled blood TCRbeta repertoires from subjects exposed to, actively infected with, or recovered from COVID-19. The repertoires were released in a freely available public database intended as a resource for research on the immune response to SARS-CoV-2. The samples were drawn from the first 160 participants of the ongoing ImmuneRACE study and from 950 to 1,500 subjects provided by 6 global collaborators. The sample metadata nearly always contained a de-identified subject ID, COVID-19 status, age in years and sex. Where available, HLA class I and class II types were obtained from metadata supplied by the sample provider rather than from assay-based typing.

TCRbeta CDR3 regions were amplified from genomic DNA using the immunoSEQ Assay, a bias-controlled multiplex PCR. The source study handled its data this way. Within the assay, amplification of reference gene primers was used to estimate how many nucleated cells each sample contained. Sequence reads were collapsed and filtered to measure the absolute abundance of every unique TCRbeta CDR3 rearrangement. Productive Simpson clonality was computed per sample as the square root of Simpson's diversity index over productive rearrangements. The table comes from immuneACCESS by way of TCRdb, which keeps in-frame sequences with V and J called. Part of the clones is missing from these tables; in studies checked, under half for an unresolved V gene and the rest for unknown reasons. V, J and clone size were drawn from that table, and D and trimming were deduced from the DNA. The sample has 120,000 or so clones on record, 65% to 85% of them singletons. The ten largest clones add up to 5.5% to 6% of the sample.

The paper's findings and limits, for the study overall: Clinical and demographic metadata were provided uncurated, with the amount varying by source and participant.

The germline V gene encodes CDR1 LGHNA and CDR2 YSLEER. Trimming takes 2 bases from V and 3 bases from J, and the germline ends sit 13 bases apart. From the cysteine up to the phenylalanine, the CDR3 has a length of 15 residues. This entry keeps only the CDR3 DNA: 45 bases, framed from base 1. Whole blood was collected in K2EDTA tubes by collaborating institutions according to the institutions' own protocols. Collaborator samples were shipped for TCRbeta analysis as frozen whole blood, isolated PBMCs, or DNA extracted from either sample type. The sequence came from a man older than 75 with active or convalescent COVID-19. The sequencing sample was made of peripheral blood. The sequence is built from TRBV4-3 and TRBJ2-5; no D gene is confidently identified. The sequenced DNA: TGCGCCAGCAGCCAACGCACCCTTCCAGAAGAGACCCAGTACTTC. Protein translation: CASSQRTLPEETQYF.